Below are 18 T cell receptor beta chains sequenced from a single sample in a study of blood T cells in healthy people across ages. Using a J-beta primer mix together with a sample-barcoded 5' primer, a second PCR was run for about 6 to 11 cycles. From the 5' RACE reads, TCRdb called clonotypes with MiXCR, one entry per CDR3 protein. The sample lists 550,000 to 600,000 distinct CDR3 sequences, around 48% occurring once. The sequenced sample consisted of blood. All receptors come from a man older than 75 in good health.

The chain carries TRBV12-3 or TRBV12-4 and TRBJ2-1; no definite D call. V was cut by 6 bases and J by 10 bases, with 10 bases left in between. The CDR3 consists of 11 residues. CDR3 sequence (DNA): TGTGCCAGCAGCCGCCAGCAAGAGCAGTTCTTC. Translation: CASSRQQEQFF.

The chain has TRBV7-9 and TRBJ2-1, with D possibly matching TRBD2 (5 bases). The V end was cut by 5 bases, the J end by 0 bases, with 14 bases between. The CDR3 length is 16 residues. Per germline, CDR1 SEHNR and CDR2 FQNEAQ (reference sequence). The CDR3 DNA is TGTGCCAGCAGCCCCGGATGGGAGAGCTCCTACAATGAGCAGTTCTTC. Translating it yields CASSPGWESSYNEQFF.

This clonotype was detected a few times. V gene TRBV9 combines with J gene TRBJ2-3, with 8 bases fitting TRBD2. V gave up 3 bases and J gave up 8 bases; unmatched junction bases: 8. This CDR3 has 14 amino acids. Germline values: CDR1 SGDLS, CDR2 YYNGEE. CDR3: CASSAGLAGGTQYF. The CDR3 DNA follows: TGTGCCAGCAGCGCCGGACTAGCTGGCGGTACGCAGTATTTT.

This clonotype has only a few counts. V is TRBV9 and J is TRBJ2-1; TRBD1 aligns across 7 bases. V was pared by 2 bases and J by 2 bases, with 4 bases of the junction left unmatched. The CDR3 is 15 residues long. Germline assignment: CDR1 SGDLS and CDR2 YYNGEE. CDR3 sequence reads: CASSVEGAAYNEQFF. In DNA form, the CDR3 reads TGTGCCAGCAGCGTCGAGGGGGCCGCCTACAATGAGCAGTTCTTC.

V usage is TRBV5-6 and J usage is TRBJ2-7; 8 bases agree with TRBD1. With 1 base clipped from V and 5 bases from J, the junction kept 8 bases outside the gene matches. The CDR3 contains 15 residues. Germline assignment: CDR1 SGHDT and CDR2 YYEEEE. The CDR3 DNA follows: TGTGCCAGCAGCTTGAGGAACAGGGGGTCCGACGAGCAGTACTTC. Its protein product is CASSLRNRGSDEQYF.

The rearrangement uses TRBV7-2 and TRBJ1-2; D is ambiguous. Deletions cut 6 bases from V and 5 bases from J, with 4 bases between. This CDR3 comprises 10 residues. CDR1 is SGHTA and CDR2 is FQGNSA in the germline V gene. CDR3: CASSEYGYTF. CDR3 in DNA: TGTGCCAGCAGTGAATATGGCTACACCTTC.

The chain couples TRBV7-2 to TRBJ1-2, with TRBD1 matching 10 bases. Unmatched junction bases numbered 3, after V lost 4 bases and J lost 4 bases. Looked up from germline, CDR1 is SGHTA and CDR2 is FQGNSA. This CDR3 contains 14 residues. The CDR3 spells CASSSWTGGYGYTF. The DNA for the CDR3 is TGTGCCAGCAGCTCCTGGACAGGGGGCTATGGCTACACCTTC.

This clonotype has a single count. V gene TRBV6-2 or TRBV6-3 combines with J gene TRBJ2-1; D could derive from TRBD1 or TRBD2 (5 bases each). Germline V CDR1 and CDR2: MNHEY, SVGEGT. V was trimmed by 2 bases and J by 15 bases, leaving 20 bases between them. The CDR3 covers 14 residues. The CDR3 DNA sequence: TGTGCCAGCAGTTACACCGGGACCCAGGAGATAGGGTTCTTC. Translation gives CASSYTGTQEIGFF.

The chain employs TRBV4-1 and TRBJ2-5; 7 nucleotides line up with TRBD1. Germline V gene sequence: CDR1 MGHRA, CDR2 YSYEKL. CDR3 length: 15 amino acids. J gave up 3 bases and V 1 base, and 5 bases lay outside the gene matches. Written as DNA, the CDR3 is TGCGCCAGCAGCCAAGTGGGCAGGGGGAAAGAGACCCAGTACTTC. It yields the protein CASSQVGRGKETQYF.

The rearrangement joins TRBV27 to TRBJ1-1; D is possibly TRBD1 (5 bases). The CDR3 spans 17 residues. The V gene's germline CDR1 is MNHEY and CDR2 SMNVEV (reference sequence). With 3 bases removed from V and 5 bases from J, the gap between germline ends came to 22 bases. The CDR3 sequence is CASSFGRGPLQETEAFF. In nucleotides, the CDR3 is TGTGCCAGCAGTTTCGGGAGGGGTCCCCTCCAGGAAACTGAAGCTTTCTTT.

In this sample, this clonotype turned up a few times. The chain links TRBV4-3 to TRBJ2-1; D not certain. Germline CDR1 LGHNA, CDR2 YSLEER. V was clipped by 1 base and J by 6 bases, with 7 bases between them. The CDR3 is 13 amino acids. The CDR3 sequence: CASSQGTFNEQFF. DNA for the CDR3: TGCGCCAGCAGCCAAGGCACGTTCAATGAGCAGTTCTTC.

The V call is TRBV6-5, the J call TRBJ2-3; possible D gene TRBD1, 5 bases. CDR3 length: 15 residues. Germline CDR1 reads MNHEY; CDR2 reads SVGAGI. V gave up 2 bases and J gave up 1 base, with 10 bases separating them. The CDR3 is CASSYDSFRTDTQYF. In DNA form, the CDR3 reads TGTGCCAGCAGTTACGACAGTTTTCGCACAGATACGCAGTATTTT.

The chain has TRBV12-3 or TRBV12-4 and TRBJ2-7, with 7 bases aligning to TRBD1. The assigned J gene may be wrong: the sequence end matches TRBJ2-5 better. CDR3 size: 13 residues. CDR3 in amino acids: CASSYTGEETQYF. In DNA form, the CDR3 reads TGTGCCAGCAGTTATACAGGGGAAGAGACCCAGTACTTC.

The V call is TRBV5-1, the J call TRBJ2-7; 11 bases agree with TRBD2. The CDR3 length is 18 residues. Germline V gene lookup returns CDR1 SGHRS and CDR2 YFSETQ. V lost 4 bases and J lost 1; bases outside the gene matches: 13. As DNA, the CDR3 is TGCGCCAGCAGCGGCTCCGGGACTAGCGGACGACCATCCTACGAGCAGTACTTC. Residues: CASSGSGTSGRPSYEQYF.

This clonotype was seen a handful of times. The chain uses TRBV9 and TRBJ2-5; tentative D call: TRBD2 (6 bases). Trimming took off 3 bases at V and 2 bases at J, with 11 bases between the two ends. Germline assignment: CDR1 SGDLS and CDR2 YYNGEE. The CDR3 contains 14 residues. CDR3 protein: CASSGAGSQETQYF. The CDR3 DNA reads as TGTGCCAGCAGCGGGGCGGGATCACAAGAGACCCAGTACTTC.

Only a few counts were recorded for this clonotype. The chain couples TRBV20-1 to TRBJ2-3; 9 nucleotides align to TRBD2. The CDR3 totals 13 residues. Germline values: CDR1 DFQATT, CDR2 SNEGSKA (reference sequence). V lost 6 bases to trimming and J lost 4 bases; unmatched junction nucleotides: 5. CDR3 sequence: CSADRTSADTQYF. CDR3 in DNA: TGCAGTGCCGATCGGACTAGCGCAGATACGCAGTATTTT.

The chain employs TRBV20-1 and TRBJ2-7, with 8 bases lining up with TRBD2. CDR3 length: 14 residues. Germline V CDR1 and CDR2: DFQATT, SNEGSKA (reference sequence). After removal of 2 bases from V and 5 bases from J, the junction contained 8 bases not matched to a gene. In DNA, the CDR3 is TGCAGTGCTAGAAAGCAGGCGGGAGGCGACGAGCAGTACTTC. This gives the protein CSARKQAGGDEQYF.

The gene calls are TRBV12-3 or TRBV12-4 and TRBJ1-5; D remains ambiguous. Trimming took off 5 bases at V and 9 bases at J, with 8 bases between the two ends. The CDR3 totals 11 residues. The CDR3 nucleotides are TGTGCCAGCAGTCCGGGGTCGCCCCAGCATTTT. Amino acid sequence: CASSPGSPQHF.